These 24 T cell receptor beta chains came from one sample sequenced in a study of human T cells and chemical hapten exposure. TCRdb re-derived calls from the RACE reads in MiXCR, one entry per CDR3 protein. The data contain about 73,000 distinct CDR3 sequences, 8.5% of them singletons. Time point: patch test 2, 6 weeks after DPC sensitization. Treatment denoted: therapeutic diphenylcyclopropenone sensitization with weekly scalp DPC. The sequenced sample was whole blood, obtained in connection with sensitization to the hapten diphenylcyclopropenone (DPC). These receptors all stem from a woman in her forties or fifties with alopecia areata. Some clones in this sample may be carry-over from other donors' samples.

This clonotype was recorded at least ten times. This rearrangement joins TRBV12-3 or TRBV12-4 to TRBJ1-1; unclear D gene. V was trimmed by 5 bases and J by 4 bases, leaving 20 bases between them. The CDR3 totals 16 residues. CDR3 in amino acids: CASSAIIGDRFTEAFF. For the CDR3, the DNA is TGTGCCAGCAGTGCCATCATTGGGGATAGATTCACTGAAGCTTTCTTT.

V gene TRBV29-1 combines with J gene TRBJ2-7, with D possibly TRBD1 on 5 matching bases. Germline loops: CDR1 SQVTM, CDR2 ANQGSEA. Trimming took 3 bases from V and 3 from J, leaving 6 bases between them. This CDR3 is built from 11 residues. CDR3 residues: CSVDDSYEQYF. The CDR3 coding sequence is TGCAGCGTTGACGACAGCTACGAGCAGTACTTC.

The chain links TRBV29-1 to TRBJ1-1; possible D gene TRBD1, 5 bases. The V and J ends lost 6 bases and 1 base respectively, with 9 bases between them. The CDR3 runs 12 residues. CDR1 is SQVTM and CDR2 is ANQGSEA in the germline V gene. CDR3 nucleotide sequence: TGCAGCGTCCGACAGACGAACACTGAAGCTTTCTTT. Protein sequence: CSVRQTNTEAFF.

This clonotype was counted only a few times. CDR3 in DNA: TGTGCCATCAGTGACCGGCGGGAGGGCCACGAGCAGTACTTC. Translating it yields CAISDRREGHEQYF. The rearrangement uses TRBV10-3 and TRBJ2-7; TRBD2 matches at 9 bases. Trimming took 3 bases from V and 5 from J; bases not matched to a gene: 5. The CDR3 runs to 14 residues. CDR1 ENHRY and CDR2 SYGVKD come from the germline V gene.

The J gene is TRBJ2-3, the V gene TRBV10-1; no reliable D call. V was trimmed by 4 bases and J by 1 base, leaving 6 bases between them. Germline-derived CDR1 and CDR2 are WNHNN and SYGVQD (reference sequence). The CDR3 has 13 amino acids. CDR3: CASSVPGTDTQYF. CDR3 coding DNA: TGCGCCAGCAGTGTTCCTGGCACAGATACGCAGTATTTT.

This clonotype was seen ten or more times. The chain is built from TRBV19 and TRBJ1-5; possible D gene TRBD1, 6 bases. Germline CDR1 is LNHDA and CDR2 is SQIVND (reference sequence). The length of the CDR3 is 17 residues. Trimming took off 5 bases at V and 0 bases at J, with 17 bases between the two ends. Here the CDR3 DNA reads TGTGCCAGTAGTGGGGGGCAGCTCCATCCTAGCAATCAGCCCCAGCATTTT. Translated: CASSGGQLHPSNQPQHF.

J is TRBJ2-5 and V is TRBV20-1; 7 positions match TRBD1. The CDR3 has 13 amino acids. V lost 6 bases, J lost 3 bases, and 7 bases stayed unmatched. Germline CDR1 reads DFQATT; CDR2 reads SNEGSKA (reference sequence). The CDR3 loop is CSAPIDREETQYF. CDR3 nucleotides: TGCAGTGCCCCAATCGACAGGGAAGAGACCCAGTACTTC.

This clonotype was recorded many times. The chain is built from TRBV20-1 and TRBJ1-1, with 9 bases lining up with TRBD1. V was clipped by 2 bases and J by 4 bases; unmatched bases: 8. Germline lookup yields CDR1 DFQATT and CDR2 SNEGSKA (reference sequence). The CDR3 is made up of 15 amino acids. The CDR3 nucleotides are TGCAGTGCTAGAAGCCCAGGGGGACAGGGCACTGAAGCTTTCTTT. It translates to CSARSPGGQGTEAFF.

This clonotype was counted at least ten times. This chain connects TRBV12-3 or TRBV12-4 to TRBJ2-6; a possible D gene is TRBD2 (5 bases). V was trimmed by 3 bases and J by 0 bases, leaving 6 bases between them. The CDR3 has 15 amino acids. The CDR3 spells CASSFGVSGANVLTF. CDR3 nucleotide sequence: TGTGCCAGCAGTTTCGGGGTCTCTGGGGCCAACGTCCTGACTTTC.

This clonotype occurred a few times. V is TRBV12-3 or TRBV12-4 and J is TRBJ2-7; D is perhaps TRBD1 (6 bases). The CDR3 has 14 residues. V lost 2 bases and J lost 7, with 15 bases in between. CDR3 region: CASSLSQGLGEQYF. CDR3 nucleotides: TGTGCCAGCAGTTTATCGCAGGGGTTAGGGGAGCAGTACTTC.

This clonotype was observed a handful of times. The chain uses TRBV3-1 and TRBJ2-1, with 10 bases lining up with TRBD2. CDR1 and CDR2 (germline): LGHDT, YNNKEL (reference sequence). This CDR3 has 15 amino acids. The J segment lost 8 bases and the V segment lost 6 bases, leaving 10 bases of the junction unmatched. In DNA form, the CDR3 reads TGTGCCAGCAGAGCCGGGACTAGCGAGGGCGATGAGCAGTTCTTC. Amino acid sequence: CASRAGTSEGDEQFF.

V and J are TRBV20-1 and TRBJ2-3, with 9 bases matching TRBD2. The CDR3 is 15 amino acids. V shed 6 bases and J 1 base; nucleotides not matched to a gene: 8. From germline, CDR1 is DFQATT and CDR2 SNEGSKA (reference sequence). CDR3 loop: CSASLASGGTDTQYF. In DNA, the CDR3 is TGCAGTGCCAGCCTGGCTAGCGGGGGCACAGATACGCAGTATTTT.

This clonotype showed up many times. The chain carries TRBV20-1 and TRBJ1-2; D unclear. Germline CDR1 reads DFQATT; CDR2 reads SNEGSKA (reference sequence). The V gene lost 2 bases and the J gene lost 1 base, with 5 bases spanning the gap. The CDR3 covers 12 residues. The CDR3 DNA reads TGCAGTGCTAGACAGGTTAACTATGGCTACACCTTC. Amino acids: CSARQVNYGYTF.

A few counts support this clonotype. This chain uses TRBV6-2 or TRBV6-3 with TRBJ2-1, with 8 bases lining up with TRBD1. CDR1 and CDR2 from the germline V gene are MNHEY and SVGEGT. Trimming removed 2 bases from V and 9 bases from J; junction bases left unmatched: 12. The CDR3 runs to 16 residues. Here the CDR3 reads CASSYPTGEKRAEQFF. CDR3 coding DNA: TGTGCCAGCAGTTACCCGACAGGGGAGAAGAGGGCTGAGCAGTTCTTC.

This clonotype was found a few times. The chain recombines TRBV21-1 with TRBJ1-5. TRBV21-1 is a recognized pseudogene. This CDR3 comprises 17 residues. The CDR3 here is CASSKGEQRYSNQPQHF. CDR3 nucleotides: TGTGCCAGCAGCAAAGGGGAACAGAGATATAGCAATCAGCCCCAGCATTTT.

The chain combines TRBV20-1 with TRBJ1-1; no definite D call. With 3 bases removed from V and 1 base from J, the gap between germline ends came to 6 bases. In germline, CDR1 is DFQATT, CDR2 SNEGSKA (reference sequence). The CDR3 covers 12 residues. The DNA for the CDR3 is TGCAGTGCTAGTTTACAGAACACTGAAGCTTTCTTT. This codes for CSASLQNTEAFF.

The chain recombines TRBV11-2 with TRBJ2-3; 10 bases fit TRBD2. Germline CDR1 is SGHAT and CDR2 is FQNNGV. The ends lost 1 base at V and 5 bases at J; junction bases unmatched: 9. The CDR3 covers 17 residues. CDR3 sequence (DNA): TGTGCCAGCAGCTTAGGATCCCTAGCGGGAGTGGGAGATACGCAGTATTTT. Protein: CASSLGSLAGVGDTQYF.

This clonotype appeared a few times. A read error may account for a junction end that differs from germline. This chain uses TRBV10-3 with TRBJ2-7; D is possibly TRBD1 (5 bases). Germline CDR1 ENHRY, CDR2 SYGVKD. The CDR3 extends over 15 amino acids. CDR3: CAISERSGNSHEQYF. The CDR3 nucleotides read TGTGCCATCAGTGAACGGTCAGGGAACTCCCACGAGCAGTACTTC.

This clonotype was counted many times. This rearrangement joins TRBV12-3 or TRBV12-4 to TRBJ1-4, with D possibly matching TRBD1 (5 bases). V was cut by 3 bases and J by 3 bases, with 8 bases left in between. The CDR3 extends over 14 amino acids. The CDR3 nucleotides are TGTGCCAGCAGTTTGATGGGGCCTAATGAAAAACTGTTTTTT. This sequence encodes CASSLMGPNEKLFF.

This clonotype was found many times. The V and J genes are TRBV5-1 and TRBJ1-1; 7 nucleotides match TRBD1. The CDR3 is 15 amino acids. Germline CDR1 and CDR2: SGHRS and YFSETQ. V trimming: 4 bases; J trimming: 0 bases; junction bases outside the gene matches: 6. Written as DNA, the CDR3 is TGCGCCAGCAGCCGGGAAGGGGGCGTGAACACTGAAGCTTTCTTT. It translates to CASSREGGVNTEAFF.

The rearrangement links TRBV5-1 to TRBJ2-7; tentative D call: TRBD1 (6 bases). Germline loops: CDR1 SGHRS, CDR2 YFSETQ. This CDR3 is 14 amino acids long. Deletions cut 0 bases from V and 2 bases from J, with 9 bases between. CDR3 DNA sequence: TGCGCCAGCAGCTTGGGGGACATGACCTACGAGCAGTACTTC. This sequence encodes CASSLGDMTYEQYF.

The chain employs TRBV9 and TRBJ2-3; 7 bases fit TRBD1. Germline CDR1 SGDLS, CDR2 YYNGEE. This CDR3 region has 15 residues. The V segment lost 4 bases and the J segment 8 bases; nucleotides outside the gene matches: 13. CDR3 region: CASSQGGPPPGTQYF. The CDR3 nucleotides read TGTGCCAGCAGCCAAGGGGGCCCGCCCCCCGGTACGCAGTATTTT. Supplemented by reference TRBV9 and TRBJ2-3, the full variable domain reads DSGVTQTPKHLITATGQRVTLRCSPRSGDLSVYWYQQSLDQGLQFLIQYYNGEERAKGNILERFSAQQFPDLHSELNLSSLELGDSALYFCASSQGGPPPGTQYFGPGTRLTVL.

There are many counts of this clonotype. This chain connects TRBV29-1 to TRBJ2-3; 9 bases fit TRBD2. After removal of 4 bases from V and 4 bases from J, the junction contained 18 bases not matched to a gene. Germline values: CDR1 SQVTM, CDR2 ANQGSEA. The CDR3 runs 18 residues. The CDR3 loop is CSVGGGLGGRANADTQYF. DNA of the CDR3: TGCAGCGTTGGAGGGGGTCTCGGCGGGAGGGCCAACGCAGATACGCAGTATTTT.

The CDR3 nucleotides are TGTGCCAGCAGCTTTTGGGACGGGCCCTACGAGCAGTACTTC. This translates into CASSFWDGPYEQYF. This sequence joins TRBV11-2 and TRBJ2-7; D is possibly TRBD1 or TRBD2 (5 bases each). V was pared by 3 bases and J by 2 bases, with 11 bases between. Per the germline V gene, CDR1 is SGHAT and CDR2 is FQNNGV. This CDR3 has 14 amino acids.